This T cell receptor beta chain was recorded in a study of T cell repertoires in cytomegalovirus infection (dated by TCRdb to between 2018 and 2020). Background on the whole study: Donor HLA type was relevant to the analysis, as public TCR beta signatures indicated carriage of CMV infection together with the matching HLA type.

At the junction V is shortened by 0 bases and J by 7 bases; bases outside the gene matches: 12. CDR1 and CDR2 are drawn from the germline V gene: SQVTM, ANQGSEA. The CDR3 numbers 16 residues from cysteine through phenylalanine. The kept DNA is CDR3 alone, 48 bases in frame from the first base. The full study reports these points: Cumulative frequency of public TCR beta family members discriminated carriers of CMV infection plus the relevant HLA type in this cohort and an independent roughly 330-donor cohort. The ex vivo response was dominated by HLA-C-restricted CMV-specific TCR beta clonotypes, which also provided the single most frequent clonotype in two of eight donors.

TCRdb records Illumina HiSeq 1500 as the sequencer. The public reads were reanalyzed by TCRdb: fastp trimming at Q25, MiXCR alignment, in-frame beta chains only. Entries that share a CDR3 protein sequence are merged under the most common genes and DNA. This sample comprises some 100,000 distinct CDR3 sequences, less than 25% of them detected only once. Of the sample, about 39% is held by the ten largest clones. This clonotype was detected a few times. Its cognate antigen has yet to be identified. Per-base quality was not reported, and no clone a single base away is much larger than it. This receptor was obtained from a human donor in good health (CMV status not recorded). Some clones in this sample may be carry-over from other donors' samples. What was sequenced was CD8+ T cells from PBMCs. The V gene is TRBV29-1 and the J gene is TRBJ2-4; the central 7 bases match TRBD2. The CDR3 in this case is CSVEDREGSNVNIQYF. The nucleotide sequence reads TGCAGCGTTGAAGACAGGGAGGGAAGTAATGTTAACATTCAGTACTTC.